Below, 19 T cell receptor beta chains from the same sample are listed, as sequenced in a study of siplizumab effects on memory and regulatory T cells. Sequencing used immunoSEQ multiplex PCR; TCRdb keeps in-frame clones, though not all of them. The sample carries about 56,000 clones, around 97% recorded once. The sequenced sample was naive CD8+ T cells sorted from blood. The receptor source for this set is a human donor in good health.

The rearrangement links TRBV4-1 to TRBJ2-7; 9 nucleotides match TRBD2. The CDR3 runs to 15 residues. CDR1 and CDR2 (germline): MGHRA, YSYEKL. V trimming: 5 bases; J trimming: 2 bases; junction bases outside the gene matches: 7. The CDR3, as DNA: TGCGCCAGCAGCACCCGACTAGCGGCGACCTACGAGCAGTACTTC. Encoded protein: CASSTRLAATYEQYF.

The J gene is TRBJ2-7, the V gene TRBV29-1; D is tentatively TRBD1 or TRBD2 (5 bases each). CDR1 and CDR2 from the germline V gene are SQVTM and ANQGSEA. The CDR3 is 14 amino acids. V lost 4 bases and J 4 bases, leaving 17 bases between the germline ends. The CDR3 sequence: CSVGRGRVIYEQYF. The CDR3 DNA follows: TGCAGCGTTGGACGGGGCAGGGTAATTTACGAGCAGTACTTC.

The chain carries TRBV11-3 and TRBJ2-1, with TRBD1 identical over 9 bases. The CDR3 length is 19 residues. Germline CDR1 is SGHNT and CDR2 is YENEEA. V lost 5 bases and J lost 1; bases outside the gene matches: 15. CDR3: CASSTTTGTGITSYNEQFF. As DNA, the CDR3 is TGTGCCAGCAGCACCACTACCGGGACAGGGATAACGTCCTACAATGAGCAGTTCTTC.

The chain employs TRBV6-5 and TRBJ2-7, with 12 bases lining up with TRBD2. J lost 5 bases, V lost 6 bases, and 8 bases had no gene match. The V gene's germline CDR1 is MNHEY and CDR2 SVGAGI. The CDR3 length is 15 residues. CDR3 sequence (DNA): TGTGCCAGCAGAAACCTAGCGGGAGGGCCCCACGAGCAGTACTTC. It codes for CASRNLAGGPHEQYF.

The chain uses TRBV5-8 and TRBJ2-5; D uncertain. The germline gives CDR1 SGHTS, CDR2 YDEGEE. V shed 3 bases and J shed 1 base, with 4 bases lying between them. The CDR3 totals 12 residues. The CDR3 protein is CASSSPQETQYF. In DNA form, the CDR3 reads TGTGCCAGCAGCTCTCCCCAAGAGACCCAGTACTTC.

The V call is TRBV5-1, the J call TRBJ2-1; 7 positions agree with TRBD1. The length of the CDR3 is 15 residues. V gave up 2 bases and J gave up 1 base; unmatched junction bases: 3. Germline V CDR1 and CDR2: SGHRS, YFSETQ. The DNA of the CDR3 is TGCGCCAGCAGCTTCCGGGACAGTTCCTACAATGAGCAGTTCTTC. This codes for CASSFRDSSYNEQFF.

The rearrangement uses TRBV6-5 and TRBJ1-2; 7 nucleotides align to TRBD1. Per germline, CDR1 MNHEY and CDR2 SVGAGI. The CDR3 sequence is 15 residues long. V was clipped by 0 bases and J by 6 bases; unmatched bases: 7. CDR3 sequence: CASSYSSGGGDGYTF. In nucleotides, the CDR3 is TGTGCCAGCAGTTACTCATCAGGAGGGGGCGATGGCTACACCTTC.

This clone has only one observation. The chain is built from TRBV19 and TRBJ1-1; possible D gene TRBD1, 6 bases. The CDR3 is 13 residues long. The germline V and J ends were trimmed by 9 bases and 1 base, with 12 bases remaining between them. Germline loops: CDR1 LNHDA, CDR2 SQIVND (reference sequence). The CDR3 reads CASSQGPNTEAFF. In DNA form, the CDR3 reads TGTGCCAGCTCACAGGGCCCGAACACTGAAGCTTTCTTT.

The chain carries TRBV25-1 and TRBJ1-6, with a tentative D call TRBD1 (6 bases). The CDR3 sequence is 15 residues long. Looked up from germline, CDR1 is MGHDK and CDR2 is SYGVNS. Trimming stripped 1 base from V and 8 bases from J, with 12 bases between. This CDR3 reads CASSEFGAGDSPLHF. For the CDR3, the DNA is TGTGCCAGCAGTGAATTTGGGGCAGGGGATTCACCCCTCCACTTT. The full variable domain, in which reference TRBV25-1 and TRBJ1-6 provide the parts outside the CDR3, is EADIYQTPRYLVIGTGKKITLECSQTMGHDKMYWYQQDPGMELHLIHYSYGVNSTEKGDLSSESTVSRIRTEHFPLTLESARPSHTSQYLCASSEFGAGDSPLHFGNGTRLTVT.

V is TRBV10-2 and J is TRBJ2-2; D uncertain. This CDR3 has 16 residues. The ends were cut back, 3 bases at V and 5 bases at J, with 16 bases in the middle. Germline-derived CDR1 and CDR2 are WSHSY and SAAADI. The CDR3 is CASSEPSAARTGELFF. The CDR3 region has the DNA TGCGCCAGCAGTGAACCCTCTGCAGCCAGGACCGGGGAGCTGTTTTTT.

The CDR3 loop is CASSFFAGSYEQYF. In nucleotides, the CDR3 is TGTGCCAGCAGTTTCTTTGCGGGATCCTACGAGCAGTACTTC. The rearrangement uses TRBV28 and TRBJ2-7; D is perhaps TRBD2 (6 bases). Trimming stripped 3 bases from V and 1 base from J, with 10 bases between. Germline V gene data show CDR1 as MDHEN and CDR2 as SYDVKM. The CDR3 sequence is 14 residues long.

The rearrangement joins TRBV28 to TRBJ2-7, with 11 bases lining up with TRBD2. CDR1 is MDHEN and CDR2 is SYDVKM in the germline V gene. The CDR3 has 15 residues. The ends lost 7 bases at V and 3 bases at J; junction bases unmatched: 8. CDR3 coding DNA: TGTGCCAGCATTAGCGGGAGGGCCATTATCTACGAGCAGTACTTC. The encoded protein is CASISGRAIIYEQYF.

The chain joins TRBV7-9 to TRBJ2-2; D not certain. CDR3 length equals 12 residues. The V gene's germline CDR1 is SEHNR and CDR2 FQNEAQ (reference sequence). V lost 1 base to trimming and J lost 7 bases, with 4 bases between them. CDR3 protein: CASSLDGGELFF. The DNA of the CDR3 is TGTGCCAGCAGCTTAGACGGCGGGGAGCTGTTTTTT.

This clone was observed a few times. J is TRBJ1-2 and V is TRBV5-1; D uncertain. This CDR3 has 15 amino acids. Germline V gene lookup returns CDR1 SGHRS and CDR2 YFSETQ. The V gene lost 0 bases and the J gene lost 6 bases, with 15 bases spanning the gap. DNA for the CDR3: TGCGCCAGCAGCTTGGGCAGGATCCCTCGGCATGGCTACACCTTC. Translation gives CASSLGRIPRHGYTF.

The V call is TRBV11-1, the J call TRBJ1-2; D perhaps matches TRBD1 (6 bases). CDR3 length: 15 residues. Trimming pared 5 bases from V and 1 base from J, leaving 14 bases between. Germline CDR1 reads SGHAT; CDR2 reads FQDESV (reference sequence). As DNA, the CDR3 is TGTGCCAGCAGCCTAAGTGGGGGCAATAACTATGGCTACACCTTC. Its protein product is CASSLSGGNNYGYTF.

This sequence joins TRBV7-6 and TRBJ2-7; the D gene is possibly TRBD1 (6 bases). The CDR3 length is 16 residues. CDR1 is SGHVS and CDR2 is FNYEAQ in the germline V gene. V was clipped by 1 base and J by 1 base, with 14 bases between them. Written as DNA, the CDR3 is TGTGCCAGCAGCTTAGAGTCGGCAGGGGAATCCTACGAGCAGTACTTC. It yields the protein CASSLESAGESYEQYF.

The count of this clone is one. This chain links TRBV28 with TRBJ1-2; unclear D gene. CDR3 length: 14 amino acids. The ends were cut back, 3 bases at V and 4 bases at J, with 12 bases in the middle. The germline V gene has CDR1 MDHEN and CDR2 SYDVKM. CDR3 sequence reads: CASSLDRLGYGYTF. CDR3 DNA sequence: TGTGCCAGCAGTTTGGATCGACTTGGCTATGGCTACACCTTC.

V and J are TRBV27 and TRBJ2-7, with 8 bases fitting TRBD1. The CDR3 runs 15 residues. V was pared by 5 bases and J by 5 bases, with 11 bases of the junction left unmatched. Germline assignment: CDR1 MNHEY and CDR2 SMNVEV (reference sequence). CDR3 DNA: TGTGCCAGCAGTCCACGTGACAGGGGCCACCACGAGCAGTACTTC. It specifies CASSPRDRGHHEQYF.

As to this clone: An end of the junction does not agree with germline; a read error may underlie this. This chain joins TRBV9 and TRBJ2-5, with unresolved D. Germline values: CDR1 SGDLS, CDR2 YYNGEE. The CDR3 is 12 amino acids. The CDR3 sequence: CAGSANQETQYF. CDR3 bases: TGTGCCGGCAGCGCGAACCAAGAGACCCAGTACTTC.